This TCR beta chain came from a study of blood T cell repertoires in COVID-19. Authors' methods: Scientists estimated how many nucleated cells there were by amplifying reference gene primers. Here immunoSEQ multiplex PCR was the method, and the copy in TCRdb shows in-frame clones only, minus some. The D gene and trimming were derived from the DNA, and the V and J assignments and clone size from that table. The sample carries some 100,000 clones, approximately 79% recorded once. V lost 0 bases to trimming and J lost 10 bases, with 17 bases between them. Germline assignment: CDR1 MNHNS and CDR2 SASEGT. This CDR3 spans 15 amino acids.

The clonotype comes from an older man with COVID-19, enrolled during active disease. The sequenced material came from peripheral blood. The chain combines TRBV6-1 with TRBJ2-3; D uncertain. The CDR3 loop reads CASSEAYEPVRAQYF. The CDR3 DNA reads TGTGCCAGCAGTGAAGCCTACGAGCCGGTTCGCGCGCAGTATTTT.